These T cell receptor beta chains were read from a single sample in a study of long-term antiretroviral therapy in people with HIV. Sequencing used immunoSEQ multiplex PCR; TCRdb keeps in-frame clones, though not all of them. There are some 33,000 clones in the sample; around 97% occur only once, and 1.5% to 2% lies in the top ten. Sequences were derived from unsorted PBMCs, sampled 7.6 years after starting antiretroviral therapy. These receptors came from a man aged 25-45 years with HIV. The CDR3 runs from the conserved cysteine through the conserved F or W. The order of the fields is D gene, J gene, clone size, V gene, CDR3 DNA, CDR3 protein. The D gene is left open where the match is weak. Clone size is given for some rows only: seen once, a few or many times, or a class if the clone is expanded.

>-|TRBJ2-7|few|TRBV29-1
TGCAGCGTAGATTGGGGCGGGGAGAACGAGCAGTACTTC
CSVDWGGENEQYF
>-|TRBJ2-7|-|TRBV4-2
TGTGCCAGCAGCCAGTCTAGTCGAGGTTACGAGCAGTACTTC
CASSQSSRGYEQYF
>-|TRBJ1-2|-|TRBV15
TGTGCCACCAGCAGAATCCGGGACCCCTTAACTGCCTACTATGGCTACACCTTC
CATSRIRDPLTAYYGYTF
>-|TRBJ1-2|-|TRBV30
TGTGCCTGGAGTCGGCAGGGTTGGGGCTACACCTTC
CAWSRQGWGYTF
>-|TRBJ2-3|-|TRBV6-5
TGTGCCAGCAGTTACTTGGGACGGGGCCGCACAGATACGCAGTATTTT
CASSYLGRGRTDTQYF
>-|TRBJ1-2|-|TRBV10-3
TGTGCCATCAGTTCAGGGGATGGCTACACCTTC
CAISSGDGYTF
>-|TRBJ1-4|-|TRBV15
TGTGCCACCAGCAGAGTGAGTGAAAAACTGTTTTTT
CATSRVSEKLFF
>TRBD1|TRBJ1-1|-|TRBV5-1
TGCGCCAGCAGCTTAGGACAGGGAGGAACTGAAGCTTTCTTT
CASSLGQGGTEAFF
>TRBD2|TRBJ2-7|-|TRBV5-4
TGTGCCAGCCAGCGGGAAAGCTCCTACGAGCAGTACTTC
CASQRESSYEQYF
>-|TRBJ2-3|-|TRBV9
TGTGCCAGCACTGTCGGTGGGGGAATCACAGATACGCAGTATTTT
CASTVGGGITDTQYF
>TRBD2|TRBJ2-5|-|TRBV30
TGTGCCTGGAGTCCCGGGAGGGGGGAGGGGACCCAGTACTTC
CAWSPGRGEGTQYF
>-|TRBJ2-1|-|TRBV9
TGTGCCAGCAGCGTTGGGGTGAGCGGGACCGCAGGGGATGAGCAGTTCTTC
CASSVGVSGTAGDEQFF
>-|TRBJ2-3|-|TRBV19
TGTGCCAGTAGTGTAACTAGCAGAACTAGCACAGATACGCAGTATTTT
CASSVTSRTSTDTQYF
>-|TRBJ2-7|-|TRBV7-2
TGTGCCAGCAGCCCCCCCTTCCTCGAGCAGTACTTC
CASSPPFLEQYF
>-|TRBJ2-1|-|TRBV2
TGTGCCAGCAGTGAAGCAGATACGGGAGTCGATGAGCAGTTCTTC
CASSEADTGVDEQFF
>TRBD2|TRBJ2-7|-|TRBV6-1
TGTGCCAGCAGTGAAGGGGCGGGGGGGCCTAACGAGCAGTACTTC
CASSEGAGGPNEQYF
>TRBD1|TRBJ1-1|-|TRBV30
TGTGCCTGGAAACTCTCAGGGGGGGCTTTCTTT
CAWKLSGGAFF
>-|TRBJ1-4|-|TRBV30
TGTGCCTGGAGTGTATCGACAGGCCGTAATGAAAAACTGTTTTTT
CAWSVSTGRNEKLFF
>-|TRBJ2-3|-|TRBV11-2
TGTGCCAGCAGCTTTGGTTCAAACACAGATACGCAGTATTTT
CASSFGSNTDTQYF
>-|TRBJ2-4|-|TRBV4-1
TGCGCCAGCAGCCACGGGTCTGGTAACATTCAGTACTTC
CASSHGSGNIQYF
>TRBD1|TRBJ1-2|-|TRBV11-2
TGTGCCAGCAGCTTGGGGACAGGGGATGGCTACACCTTC
CASSLGTGDGYTF
>TRBD2|TRBJ2-7|few|TRBV27
TGTGCCAGCTACCGGGCCAGCGGGAGGGGCGAGCAGTACTTC
CASYRASGRGEQYF
>-|TRBJ2-7|once|TRBV2
TGTGCCAGCCGGGACAACTCCTACGAGCAGTACTTC
CASRDNSYEQYF
>TRBD1|TRBJ2-7|-|TRBV7-9
TGTGCCAGCAGCTCTACCGGGACAGCGCTGGGAGAGCAGTACTTC
CASSSTGTALGEQYF
>-|TRBJ2-3|-|TRBV19
TGTGCCAGTAGTATCCCAGGGTTCCCAGATACGCAGTATTTT
CASSIPGFPDTQYF
>-|TRBJ2-7|-|TRBV18
TGTGCCAGCTCACCGGGCAGGGAGCCCTACGAGCAGTACTTC
CASSPGREPYEQYF
>-|TRBJ1-4|-|TRBV9
TGTGCCAGCAGCGTAGAGATCGGCGGGAAACTGTTTTTT
CASSVEIGGKLFF
>-|TRBJ2-3|-|TRBV11-2
TGTGCCAGCAGCTTAGGCAGGGCTCCGACAGATACGCAGTATTTT
CASSLGRAPTDTQYF
>-|TRBJ2-1|once|TRBV11-2
TGTGCCAGCAGCTTGGCTAGTTCCTACAATGAGCAGTTCTTC
CASSLASSYNEQFF
>-|TRBJ1-1|-|TRBV18
TGTGCCAGCTCACTTGGACAGCCATTAGGAACTGAAGCTTTCTTT
CASSLGQPLGTEAFF
>-|TRBJ1-1|-|TRBV30
TGTGCCTGGAGACGGATTGGGGAGAACACTGAAGCTTTCTTT
CAWRRIGENTEAFF
>TRBD2|TRBJ2-3|-|TRBV6-5
TGTGCCAGCAGTCGGGGGGGCCTCCCAGATACGCAGTATTTT
CASSRGGLPDTQYF
>TRBD2|TRBJ2-3|-|TRBV5-6
TGTGCCAGCAGCTTCGGAGGTAGCGGGAGGCTTAGTGACGGTACGCAGTATTTT
CASSFGGSGRLSDGTQYF
>-|TRBJ2-2|-|TRBV27
TGTGCCAGCAGGGCGACTGTGAGTAACACCGGGGAGCTGTTTTTT
CASRATVSNTGELFF
>-|TRBJ1-2|-|TRBV11-2
TGTGCCAGCAGCGGAACCGGGACCAGTAAATTCTATGGCTACACCTTC
CASSGTGTSKFYGYTF
>-|TRBJ2-1|-|TRBV6-5
TGTGCCAGCATTAGGGGGAATGACAATGAGCAGTTCTTC
CASIRGNDNEQFF
>-|TRBJ2-7|once|TRBV11-3
TGTGCCAGCAGCTTAGATCATGGGTACGAGCAGTACTTC
CASSLDHGYEQYF